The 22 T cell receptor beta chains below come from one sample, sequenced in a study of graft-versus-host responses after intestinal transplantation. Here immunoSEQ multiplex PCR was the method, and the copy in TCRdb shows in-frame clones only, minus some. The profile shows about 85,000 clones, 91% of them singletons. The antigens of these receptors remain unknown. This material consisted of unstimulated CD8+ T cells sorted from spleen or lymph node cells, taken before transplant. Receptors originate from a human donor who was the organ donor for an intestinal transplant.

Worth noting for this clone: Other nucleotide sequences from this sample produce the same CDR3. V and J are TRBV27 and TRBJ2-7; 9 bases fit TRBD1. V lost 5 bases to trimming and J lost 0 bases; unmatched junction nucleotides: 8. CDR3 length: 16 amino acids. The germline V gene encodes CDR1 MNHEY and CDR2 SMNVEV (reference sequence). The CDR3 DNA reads TGTGCCAGCAGTATCCAAGCGGGACAGGGCTCCTACGAGCAGTACTTC. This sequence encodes CASSIQAGQGSYEQYF.

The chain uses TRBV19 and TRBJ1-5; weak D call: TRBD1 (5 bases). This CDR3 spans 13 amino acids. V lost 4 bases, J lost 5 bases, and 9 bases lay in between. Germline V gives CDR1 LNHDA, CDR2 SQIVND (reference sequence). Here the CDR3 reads CASSNQGDQPQHF. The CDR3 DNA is TGTGCCAGTAGTAACCAAGGGGATCAGCCCCAGCATTTT.

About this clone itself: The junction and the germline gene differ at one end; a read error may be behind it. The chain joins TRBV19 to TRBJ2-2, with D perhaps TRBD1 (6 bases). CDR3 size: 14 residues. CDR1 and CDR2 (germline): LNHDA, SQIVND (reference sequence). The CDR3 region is CASSIQGNSGELFF. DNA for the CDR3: TGTGCCAGTAGTATACAGGGGAACTCCGGGGAGCTGTTTTTT.

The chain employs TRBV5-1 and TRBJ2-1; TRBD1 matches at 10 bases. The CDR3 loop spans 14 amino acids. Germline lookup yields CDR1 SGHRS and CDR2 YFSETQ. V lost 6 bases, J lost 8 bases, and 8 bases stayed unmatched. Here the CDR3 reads CASTPGTGADEQFF. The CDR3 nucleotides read TGCGCCAGCACTCCTGGGACAGGGGCGGATGAGCAGTTCTTC.

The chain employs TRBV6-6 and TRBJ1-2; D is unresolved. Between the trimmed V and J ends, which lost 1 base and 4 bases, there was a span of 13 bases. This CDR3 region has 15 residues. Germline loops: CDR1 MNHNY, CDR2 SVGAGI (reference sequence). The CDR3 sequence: CASSYLLAAPYGYTF. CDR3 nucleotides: TGTGCCAGCAGTTACTTGCTGGCAGCTCCCTATGGCTACACCTTC.

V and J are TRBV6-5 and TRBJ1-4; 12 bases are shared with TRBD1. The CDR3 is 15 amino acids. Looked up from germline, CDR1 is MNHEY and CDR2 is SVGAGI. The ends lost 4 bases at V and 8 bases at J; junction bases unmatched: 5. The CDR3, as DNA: TGTGCCAGCAGTTCCTCCGGGACAGGGGGCGAAAAACTGTTTTTT. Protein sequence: CASSSSGTGGEKLFF.

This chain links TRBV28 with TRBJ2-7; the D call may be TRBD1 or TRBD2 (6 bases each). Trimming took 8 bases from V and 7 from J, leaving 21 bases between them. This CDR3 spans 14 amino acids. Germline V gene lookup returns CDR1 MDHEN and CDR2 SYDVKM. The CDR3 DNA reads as TGTGCCAGCCGGCCGACTAGGGGGATTGAAGAGCAGTACTTC. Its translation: CASRPTRGIEEQYF.

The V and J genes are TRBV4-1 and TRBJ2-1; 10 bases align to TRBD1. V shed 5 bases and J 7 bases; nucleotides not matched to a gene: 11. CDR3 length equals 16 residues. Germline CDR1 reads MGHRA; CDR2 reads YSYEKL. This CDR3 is CASSERWDRGINEQFF. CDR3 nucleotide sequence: TGCGCCAGCAGCGAACGATGGGACAGGGGAATAAATGAGCAGTTCTTC.

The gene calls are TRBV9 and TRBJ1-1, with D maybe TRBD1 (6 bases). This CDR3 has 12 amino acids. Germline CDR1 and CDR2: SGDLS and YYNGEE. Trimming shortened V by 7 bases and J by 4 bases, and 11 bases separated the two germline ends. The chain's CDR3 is CASEGVGTEAFF. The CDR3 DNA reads TGTGCCAGCGAGGGGGTTGGCACTGAAGCTTTCTTT. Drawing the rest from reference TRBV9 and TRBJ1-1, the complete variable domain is DSGVTQTPKHLITATGQRVTLRCSPRSGDLSVYWYQQSLDQGLQFLIQYYNGEERAKGNILERFSAQQFPDLHSELNLSSLELGDSALYFCASEGVGTEAFFGQGTRLTVV.

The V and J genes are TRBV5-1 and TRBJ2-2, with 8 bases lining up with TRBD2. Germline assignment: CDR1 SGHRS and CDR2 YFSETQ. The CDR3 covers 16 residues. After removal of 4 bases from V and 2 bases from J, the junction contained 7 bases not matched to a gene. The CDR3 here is CASSTVSGENTGELFF. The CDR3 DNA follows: TGCGCCAGCAGCACCGTTAGCGGGGAAAACACCGGGGAGCTGTTTTTT.

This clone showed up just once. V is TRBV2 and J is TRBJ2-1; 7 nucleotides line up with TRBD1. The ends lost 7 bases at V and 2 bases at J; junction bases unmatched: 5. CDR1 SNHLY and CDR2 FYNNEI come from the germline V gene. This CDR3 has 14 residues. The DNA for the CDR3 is TGTGCCAGCACTGGGACAGAAACCTACAATGAGCAGTTCTTC. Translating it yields CASTGTETYNEQFF.

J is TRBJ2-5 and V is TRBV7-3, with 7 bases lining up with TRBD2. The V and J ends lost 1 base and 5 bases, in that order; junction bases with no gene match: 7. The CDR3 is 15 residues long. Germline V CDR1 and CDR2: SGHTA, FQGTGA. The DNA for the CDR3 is TGTGCCAGCAGCTTAAATGGGGGTAGCGGGGAGACCCAGTACTTC. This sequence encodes CASSLNGGSGETQYF.

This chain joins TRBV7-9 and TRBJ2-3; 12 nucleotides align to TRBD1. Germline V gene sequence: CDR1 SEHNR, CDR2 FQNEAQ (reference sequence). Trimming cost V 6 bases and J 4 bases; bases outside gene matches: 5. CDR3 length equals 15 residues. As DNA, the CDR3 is TGTGCCAGCAGTTCGGGACAGGGGGCGGCAGATACGCAGTATTTT. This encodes CASSSGQGAADTQYF.

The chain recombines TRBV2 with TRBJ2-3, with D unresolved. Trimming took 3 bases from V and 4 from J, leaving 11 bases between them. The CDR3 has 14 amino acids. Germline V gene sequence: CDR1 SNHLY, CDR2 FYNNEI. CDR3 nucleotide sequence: TGTGCCAGCAGTGACGGCTCCCCGGCAGATACGCAGTATTTT. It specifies CASSDGSPADTQYF.

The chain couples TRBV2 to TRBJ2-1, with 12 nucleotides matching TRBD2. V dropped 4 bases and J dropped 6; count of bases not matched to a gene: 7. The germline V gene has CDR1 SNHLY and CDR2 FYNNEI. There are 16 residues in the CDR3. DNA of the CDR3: TGTGCCAGCAGTGCCCGGACTAGCGGGGCGATCAATGAGCAGTTCTTC. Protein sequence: CASSARTSGAINEQFF.

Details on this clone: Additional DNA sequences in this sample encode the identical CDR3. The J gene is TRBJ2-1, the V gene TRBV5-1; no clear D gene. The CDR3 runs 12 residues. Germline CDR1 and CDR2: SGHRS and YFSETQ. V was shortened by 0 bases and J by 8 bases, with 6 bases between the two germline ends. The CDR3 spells CASSLVGDEQFF. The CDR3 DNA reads TGCGCCAGCAGCTTGGTTGGCGATGAGCAGTTCTTC.

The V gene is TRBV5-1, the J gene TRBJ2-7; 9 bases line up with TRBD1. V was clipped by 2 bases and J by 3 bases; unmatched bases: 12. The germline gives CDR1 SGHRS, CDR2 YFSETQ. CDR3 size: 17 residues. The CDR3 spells CASSFWFSWDRVYEQYF. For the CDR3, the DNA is TGCGCCAGCAGCTTCTGGTTTTCGTGGGACAGGGTCTACGAGCAGTACTTC.

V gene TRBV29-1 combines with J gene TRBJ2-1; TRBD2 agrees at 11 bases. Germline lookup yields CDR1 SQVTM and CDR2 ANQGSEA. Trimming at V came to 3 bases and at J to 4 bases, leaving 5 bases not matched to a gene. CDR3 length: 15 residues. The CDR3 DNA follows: TGCAGCGTTGAGGGACTAGCGGAAATATACAATGAGCAGTTCTTC. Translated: CSVEGLAEIYNEQFF.

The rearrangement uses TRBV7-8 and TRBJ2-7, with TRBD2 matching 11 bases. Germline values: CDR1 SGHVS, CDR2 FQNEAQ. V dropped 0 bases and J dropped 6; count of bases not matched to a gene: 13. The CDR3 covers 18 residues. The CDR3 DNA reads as TGTGCCAGCAGCTTAGCGGGTAGCGGGAGGGCCCTCCATTCCGAGCAGTACTTC. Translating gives CASSLAGSGRALHSEQYF.

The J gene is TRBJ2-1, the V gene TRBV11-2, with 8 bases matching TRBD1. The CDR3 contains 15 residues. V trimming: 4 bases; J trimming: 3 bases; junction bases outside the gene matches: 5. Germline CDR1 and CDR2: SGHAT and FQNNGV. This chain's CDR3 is CASSSPGTGYNEQFF. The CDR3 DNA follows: TGTGCCAGCAGCTCCCCTGGGACAGGCTACAATGAGCAGTTCTTC.

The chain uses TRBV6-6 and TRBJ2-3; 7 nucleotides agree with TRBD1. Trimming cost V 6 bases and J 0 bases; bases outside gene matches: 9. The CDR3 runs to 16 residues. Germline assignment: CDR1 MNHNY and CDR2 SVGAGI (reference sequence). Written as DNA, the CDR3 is TGTGCCAGCAGCCTTTCCTCAGGGGGAAGCACAGATACGCAGTATTTT. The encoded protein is CASSLSSGGSTDTQYF.

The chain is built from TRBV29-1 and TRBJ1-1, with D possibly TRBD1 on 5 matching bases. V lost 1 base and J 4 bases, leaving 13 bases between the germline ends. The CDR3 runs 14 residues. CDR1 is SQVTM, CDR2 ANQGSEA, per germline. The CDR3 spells CSVEGPGLGTEAFF. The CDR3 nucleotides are TGCAGCGTTGAAGGTCCAGGGTTGGGCACTGAAGCTTTCTTT.